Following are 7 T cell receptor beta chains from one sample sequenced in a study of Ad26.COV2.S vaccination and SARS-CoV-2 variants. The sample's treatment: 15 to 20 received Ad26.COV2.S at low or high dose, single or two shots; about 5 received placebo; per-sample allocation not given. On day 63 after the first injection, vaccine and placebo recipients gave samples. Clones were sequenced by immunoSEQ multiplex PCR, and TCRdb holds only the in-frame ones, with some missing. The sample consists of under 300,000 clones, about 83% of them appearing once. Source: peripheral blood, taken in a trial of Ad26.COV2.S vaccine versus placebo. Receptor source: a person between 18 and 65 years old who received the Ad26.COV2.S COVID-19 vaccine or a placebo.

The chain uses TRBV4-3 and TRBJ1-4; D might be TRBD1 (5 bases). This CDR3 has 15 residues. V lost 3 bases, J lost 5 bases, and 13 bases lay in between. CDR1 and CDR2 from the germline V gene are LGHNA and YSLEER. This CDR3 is CASSHRDYGNEKLFF. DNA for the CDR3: TGCGCCAGCAGCCACAGGGACTATGGAAATGAAAAACTGTTTTTT.

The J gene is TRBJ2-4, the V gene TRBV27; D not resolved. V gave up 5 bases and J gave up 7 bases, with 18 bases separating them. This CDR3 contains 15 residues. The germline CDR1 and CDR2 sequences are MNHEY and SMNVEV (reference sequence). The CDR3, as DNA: TGTGCCAGCAGTCACCCCTCCCAGGCCTTGAACATTCAGTACTTC. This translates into CASSHPSQALNIQYF.

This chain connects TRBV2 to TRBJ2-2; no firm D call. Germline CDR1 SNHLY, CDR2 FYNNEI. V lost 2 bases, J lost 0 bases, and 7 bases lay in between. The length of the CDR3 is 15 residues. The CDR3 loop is CASSERWSNTGELFF. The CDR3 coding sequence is TGTGCCAGCAGTGAAAGGTGGTCGAACACCGGGGAGCTGTTTTTT.

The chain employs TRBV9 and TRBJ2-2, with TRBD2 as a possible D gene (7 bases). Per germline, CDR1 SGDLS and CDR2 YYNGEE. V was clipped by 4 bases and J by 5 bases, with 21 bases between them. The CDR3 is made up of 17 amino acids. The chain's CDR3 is CASSPREGEGRTGELFF. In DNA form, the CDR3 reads TGTGCCAGCAGCCCACGAGAGGGGGAGGGCCGGACCGGGGAGCTGTTTTTT. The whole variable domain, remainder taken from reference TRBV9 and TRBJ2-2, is DSGVTQTPKHLITATGQRVTLRCSPRSGDLSVYWYQQSLDQGLQFLIQYYNGEERAKGNILERFSAQQFPDLHSELNLSSLELGDSALYFCASSPREGEGRTGELFFGEGSRLTVL.

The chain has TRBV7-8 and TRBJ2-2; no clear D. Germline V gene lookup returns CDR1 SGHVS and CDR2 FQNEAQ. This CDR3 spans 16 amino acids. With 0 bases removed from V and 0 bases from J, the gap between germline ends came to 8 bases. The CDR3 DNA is TGTGCCAGCAGCTTAGCCGGACGGTCGAACACCGGGGAGCTGTTTTTT. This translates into CASSLAGRSNTGELFF. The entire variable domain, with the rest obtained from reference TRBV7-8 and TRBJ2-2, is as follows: GAGVSQSPRYKVAKRGQDVALRCDPISGHVSLFWYQQALGQGPEFLTYFQNEAQLDKSGLPSDRFFAERPEGSVSTLKIQRTQQEDSAVYLCASSLAGRSNTGELFFGEGSRLTVL.

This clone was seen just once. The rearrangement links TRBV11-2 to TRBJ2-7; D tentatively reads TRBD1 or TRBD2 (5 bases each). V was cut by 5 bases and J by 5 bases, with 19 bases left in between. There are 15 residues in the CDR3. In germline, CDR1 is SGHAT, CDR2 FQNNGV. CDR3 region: CASSPPAGRAHEQYF. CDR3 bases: TGTGCCAGCAGCCCCCCCGCGGGCAGGGCCCACGAGCAGTACTTC.

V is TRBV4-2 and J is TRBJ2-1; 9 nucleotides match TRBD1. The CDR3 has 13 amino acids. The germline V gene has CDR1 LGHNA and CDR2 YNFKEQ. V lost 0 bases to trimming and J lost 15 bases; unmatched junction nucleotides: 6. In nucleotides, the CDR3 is TGTGCCAGCAGCCAAGATGCGGGACAGGGATTGTTCTTC. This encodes CASSQDAGQGLFF.